The clone carrying this TCR beta chain was recorded at least ten times. These data belong to a study of regulatory T cells in long-lasting Graves disease. The CDR3 extends over 14 amino acids. Germline V gene data show CDR1 as SNHLY and CDR2 as FYNNEI. Between the trimmed V and J ends, which lost 7 bases and 7 bases, there was a span of 17 bases. Specified time point: newly diagnosed GD, antithyroid drugs for less than 3 months. There was RNA extracted from PBMCs, and the TCR library was made from it. Arm-PCR with iRepertoire HTBI primers amplified the CDR3 regions for these TCR beta libraries. In the original processing: Identified segments across samples numbered approximately 62 TRBV and 14 to 15 TRBJ. TCRdb ran MiXCR on the multiplex PCR reads and lists one entry per CDR3 protein. The authors' filters were not applied to this entry. The table lists about 530,000 distinct CDR3 sequences, more than 15% of them singletons.

The same sample was also used in a study of T cells in Graves' hyperthyroidism and ophthalmopathy. That paper notes: Aged 18 to 65, the patients had hyperthyroidism that was newly diagnosed and had lasted under 2 months.

This TCR was sampled from a middle-aged woman with Graves disease. This sequence joins TRBV2 and TRBJ2-1; D may match TRBD1 or TRBD2 (5 bases each). The material sequenced was peripheral blood mononuclear cells (PBMCs), taken at new diagnosis, from a patient treated with antithyroid drugs. The CDR3 DNA sequence: TGTGCCAGCACACCGGGACCTGACCGAAATGAGCAGTTCTTC. The encoded protein is CASTPGPDRNEQFF.